The 25 T cell receptor beta chains in this list originate from one sample, sequenced in a study of T-cell reconstitution after alpha-beta-depleted transplantation in children. Unique molecular identifiers were incorporated when the TCRbeta library was constructed. TCRdb recomputed calls from the PCR reads with MiXCR, one row per CDR3 protein. The sample has fewer than 750,000 distinct CDR3 sequences, about 21% seen once; the top ten hold 12% to 15%. Sequenced here: PBMCs, mostly from graft donor cells, sampled 360 days after TCRalphabeta/CD19-depleted stem cell transplant. The receptor set was obtained from a boy younger than two who had a stem cell transplant for acute myeloid leukemia, so the T cells may come from the graft donor.

This clonotype has a count of ten or more. The V and J genes are TRBV2 and TRBJ2-7; unclear D gene. This CDR3 has 11 amino acids. V gave up 7 bases and J gave up 3 bases, with 7 bases separating them. Germline V lookup: CDR1 SNHLY, CDR2 FYNNEI. In DNA form, the CDR3 reads TGTGCCAGCACTGGTTTCTACGAGCAGTACGTC. Translating it yields CASTGFYEQYV.

This clonotype has ten or more counts. The chain joins TRBV12-3 or TRBV12-4 to TRBJ2-3; D is ambiguous. V was shortened by 2 bases and J by 5 bases, with 11 bases between the two germline ends. CDR3 size: 14 residues. The CDR3 DNA reads TGTGCCAGCAGTTTAAGGACCCAAGGAGATACGCAGTATTTT. Protein sequence: CASSLRTQGDTQYF.

The CDR3 spells CASSPDFFTGELFF. For the CDR3, the DNA is TGTGCCAGCAGCCCAGACTTCTTCACCGGGGAGCTGTTTTTT. This rearrangement joins TRBV7-2 to TRBJ2-2; D call uncertain. Germline CDR1 is SGHTA and CDR2 is FQGNSA. The CDR3 covers 14 residues. V lost 5 bases and J 4 bases, leaving 11 bases between the germline ends.

This sequence joins TRBV12-3 or TRBV12-4 and TRBJ1-5; D is undetermined. This CDR3 spans 13 amino acids. The V and J ends lost 3 bases and 7 bases respectively, with 10 bases between them. The chain's CDR3 is CASSLPQGQPQHF. CDR3 DNA sequence: TGTGCCAGCAGTTTGCCCCAAGGACAGCCCCAGCATTTT.

V gene TRBV6-2 or TRBV6-3 combines with J gene TRBJ1-2; D gene uncertain. Trimming cost V 2 bases and J 3 bases, with 16 bases left between them. This CDR3 has 16 residues. CDR1 and CDR2 from the germline V gene are MNHEY and SVGEGT. CDR3 nucleotides: TGTGCCAGCAGTTACCTTTTCGACACCGTAGACTATGGCTACACCTTC. Translating it yields CASSYLFDTVDYGYTF.

The chain is built from TRBV6-5 and TRBJ2-7, with D hard to call. Trimming left V 6 bases short and J 3 bases short, with 6 bases between. Germline V gene sequence: CDR1 MNHEY, CDR2 SVGAGI. CDR3 size: 11 residues. The CDR3 region is CASSPNYEQYV. CDR3 nucleotide sequence: TGTGCCAGCAGCCCTAACTACGAGCAGTACGTC.

J is TRBJ1-1 and V is TRBV28, with a possible D match to TRBD1 (5 bases). Germline-derived CDR1 and CDR2 are MDHEN and SYDVKM. The CDR3 sequence is 17 residues long. Trimming left V 8 bases short and J 11 bases short, with 33 bases between. This chain's CDR3 is CASWWPTEINLKSVAFF. The CDR3 DNA reads TGTGCCAGCTGGTGGCCGACAGAAATTAATCTGAAGAGTGTTGCTTTCTTT.

This clonotype was counted at least ten times. Written as DNA, the CDR3 is TGTGCCAGCACAGATTCGGGACACTACAATGAGCAGTTCTTC. Translated, it gives CASTDSGHYNEQFF. V gene TRBV12-3 or TRBV12-4 combines with J gene TRBJ2-1, with D perhaps TRBD1 (6 bases). CDR3 length equals 14 residues. V gave up 7 bases and J gave up 3 bases, with 13 bases separating them.

The rearrangement joins TRBV5-1 to TRBJ1-1; D is undetermined. The CDR3 is 14 amino acids. V gave up 3 bases and J gave up 7 bases, with 16 bases separating them. CDR1 and CDR2 from the germline V gene are SGHRS and YFSETQ. Here the CDR3 DNA reads TGCGCCAGCAGCTATCCTGGACGGATAGATGAAGCTTTCTTT. Translation gives CASSYPGRIDEAFF. Full variable domain (outside the CDR3, taken from reference TRBV5-1 and TRBJ1-1): KAGVTQTPRYLIKTRGQQVTLSCSPISGHRSVSWYQQTPGQGLQFLFEYFSETQRNKGNFPGRFSGRQFSNSRSEMNVSTLELGDSALYLCASSYPGRIDEAFFGQGTRLTVV.

This clonotype was seen a few times. The J gene is TRBJ2-5, the V gene TRBV4-3, with 8 nucleotides matching TRBD2. J lost 5 bases, V lost 2 bases, and 10 bases had no gene match. Germline loops: CDR1 LGHNA, CDR2 YSLEER. The CDR3 runs to 16 residues. The CDR3: CASSQLAASGQETQYF. Here the CDR3 DNA reads TGCGCCAGCAGCCAACTTGCGGCTAGCGGGCAGGAGACCCAGTACTTC.

This clonotype was observed a few times. CDR3 sequence reads: CSVGPNREETQYF. The DNA for the CDR3 is TGCAGCGTTGGCCCAAACAGGGAGGAGACCCAGTACTTC. V usage is TRBV29-1 and J usage is TRBJ2-5; weak D call: TRBD1 (6 bases). CDR3 length: 13 residues. In germline, CDR1 is SQVTM, CDR2 ANQGSEA. The germline V and J ends were trimmed by 4 bases and 5 bases, with 14 bases remaining between them. Supplemented by reference TRBV29-1 and TRBJ2-5, the full variable domain reads SAVISQKPSRDICQRGTSLTIQCQVDSQVTMMFWYRQQPGQSLTLIATANQGSEATYESGFVIDKFPISRPNLTFSTLTVSNMSPEDSSIYLCSVGPNREETQYFGPGTRLLVL.

This rearrangement joins TRBV12-3 or TRBV12-4 to TRBJ1-2; TRBD1 matches 8 bases. Losses at the gene ends were 5 bases for V and 5 bases for J; bases not matched to a gene: 10. The CDR3 sequence is 15 residues long. This chain's CDR3 is CASSPGTGRLYGYTF. CDR3 in DNA: TGTGCCAGCAGTCCGGGGACAGGACGTCTTTATGGCTACACCTTC.

This clonotype was seen more than once but under ten times. The genes are TRBV6-2 or TRBV6-3 and TRBJ2-5; TRBD2 agrees at 15 bases. Germline-derived CDR1 and CDR2 are MNHEY and SVGEGT. The ends lost 5 bases at V and 1 base at J; junction bases unmatched: 5. The CDR3 contains 17 residues. The CDR3 DNA reads as TGTGCCAGCAGTCGGGGACTAGCGGGGGGATTCCAAGAGACCCAGTACTTC. This gives the protein CASSRGLAGGFQETQYF.

This clonotype was detected only a few times. This chain uses TRBV28 with TRBJ2-5; 8 positions agree with TRBD1. The V gene's germline CDR1 is MDHEN and CDR2 SYDVKM. V shed 5 bases, J shed 2 bases, and the junction held 7 bases outside the gene matches. This CDR3 is built from 15 residues. The CDR3 region has the DNA TGTGCCAGCAGTCTCGCAGGACAGGGTCAAGAGACCCAGTACTTC. Protein sequence: CASSLAGQGQETQYF.

This clonotype was seen at least ten times. The V call is TRBV4-2, the J call TRBJ1-3; maybe TRBD1 (5 bases). The germline V gene has CDR1 LGHNA and CDR2 YNFKEQ. Trimming cost V 4 bases and J 0 bases, with 22 bases left between them. The CDR3 runs to 19 residues. The CDR3 sequence: CASSLTGTQSRSSGNTIYF. The CDR3 bases are TGTGCCAGCAGCCTCACCGGGACGCAGAGCCGCAGCTCTGGAAACACCATATATTTT.

The chain joins TRBV5-6 to TRBJ2-7; 10 bases are a match to TRBD1. This CDR3 is built from 17 residues. The V gene end was trimmed by 2 bases and the J gene end by 3 bases; junction bases not matched to a gene: 11. Germline lookup yields CDR1 SGHDT and CDR2 YYEEEE. The CDR3 region has the DNA TGTGCCAGCAGCTTAGGGGGACAGGGGCTAATCGGCTACGAGCAGTACGTC. Residues: CASSLGGQGLIGYEQYV.

V usage is TRBV6-1 and J usage is TRBJ1-1, with TRBD1 matching over 8 bases. This CDR3 has 15 amino acids. Losses at the gene ends were 2 bases for V and 3 bases for J; bases not matched to a gene: 5. The germline CDR1 and CDR2 sequences are MNHNS and SASEGT. The CDR3 coding sequence is TGTGCCAGCAGTGAAACAGGGGGACCGTACACTGAAGCTTTCTTT. Protein sequence: CASSETGGPYTEAFF.

This clonotype appeared a few times. This chain uses TRBV29-1 with TRBJ2-7, with 7 positions matching TRBD2. CDR3 length: 14 amino acids. The V gene's germline CDR1 is SQVTM and CDR2 ANQGSEA. The V segment lost 7 bases and the J segment 2 bases; nucleotides outside the gene matches: 11. CDR3 in DNA: TGCAGCGCTAATCTAGCGGAGCTACCCTACGAGCAGTACTTC. Its protein product is CSANLAELPYEQYF.

V gene TRBV15 combines with J gene TRBJ2-1; no definite D call. Trimming shortened V by 0 bases and J by 7 bases, and 16 bases separated the two germline ends. CDR3 length equals 16 residues. Germline CDR1 and CDR2: LNHNV and YYDKDF (reference sequence). The DNA of the CDR3 is TGTGCCACCAGCAGAGATGGCAGTCAGATTAAAAATGAGCAGTTCTTC. Translation: CATSRDGSQIKNEQFF.

This chain joins TRBV9 and TRBJ1-1; unclear D gene. Germline lookup yields CDR1 SGDLS and CDR2 YYNGEE. Trimming left V 6 bases short and J 4 bases short, with 19 bases between. The CDR3 length is 15 residues. CDR3 sequence reads: CASTPLERAATEAFF. The CDR3 nucleotides are TGTGCCAGCACCCCGTTAGAGAGGGCTGCCACTGAAGCTTTCTTT.

This clonotype was recorded a few times. The V call is TRBV4-2, the J call TRBJ2-3, with 10 bases that match TRBD2. The CDR3 has 16 amino acids. The germline gives CDR1 LGHNA, CDR2 YNFKEQ. Unmatched junction bases numbered 5, after V lost 1 base and J lost 4 bases. CDR3 sequence reads: CASSQGSAGGADTQYF. The CDR3 bases are TGTGCCAGCAGCCAAGGATCAGCGGGGGGGGCAGATACGCAGTATTTT.

This clonotype was counted many times. The chain is built from TRBV7-9 and TRBJ1-2; no definite D call. CDR3 size: 12 residues. Germline lookup yields CDR1 SEHNR and CDR2 FQNEAQ (reference sequence). The V end was cut by 1 base, the J end by 8 bases, with 8 bases between. The CDR3 bases are TGTGCCAGCAGCTTAGGCCAGGAAGGCTACACCTTC. It encodes CASSLGQEGYTF.

In this sample, this clonotype turned up a few times. The chain links TRBV27 to TRBJ1-6, with D uncertain. This CDR3 spans 16 amino acids. V dropped 3 bases and J dropped 8 bases, with 17 bases sitting between them. Germline V CDR1 and CDR2: MNHEY, SMNVEV (reference sequence). The CDR3 DNA sequence: TGTGCCAGCAGTTTTGGCGGGATCGGCTCTGATTCACCCCTCCACTTT. It encodes CASSFGGIGSDSPLHF.

There are a few counts of this clonotype. V gene TRBV5-1 combines with J gene TRBJ2-5; 8 nucleotides match TRBD2. Germline CDR1 reads SGHRS; CDR2 reads YFSETQ. Trimming cost V 3 bases and J 5 bases; bases outside gene matches: 9. The CDR3 extends over 15 amino acids. The DNA of the CDR3 is TGCGCCAGCAGCTCCCAGCCGGGGGGGCCGGAGACCCAGTACTTC. Amino acid sequence: CASSSQPGGPETQYF.

The sample holds a few counts of this clonotype. V usage is TRBV28 and J usage is TRBJ2-5, with 9 bases lining up with TRBD2. This CDR3 contains 14 residues. V trimming: 5 bases; J trimming: 7 bases; junction bases outside the gene matches: 8. Germline V gives CDR1 MDHEN, CDR2 SYDVKM. Written as DNA, the CDR3 is TGTGCCAGCAGTATAGCGGGGGCGAGCGGGACCCAGTACTTC. Translating gives CASSIAGASGTQYF.